This T cell receptor beta chain came from a study of CD8+CD57+ T cells in acquired aplastic anemia. Study context: DNA recovered from sorted CD4+ and CD8+ cells had a mean of roughly 3 ug.

Genomic DNA, serving as template, underwent TCR beta VDJ and CDR3 profiling. TCRdb itself ran the reads through MiXCR, one entry per CDR3 protein. The sample has hundreds of thousands of distinct CDR3 sequences, 25% to 40% seen once. This clonotype was detected only a few times. The patients chosen for sequencing had shown expansion of CD8+CD57+ cells (detected by flow cytometry). Every one of the patients had aplastic anemia (severe, acquired). The CDR3 totals 17 residues. Per the germline V gene, CDR1 is DFQATT and CDR2 is SNEGSKA (reference sequence). Germline trimming cut 5 bases from V and 0 bases from J; bases unmatched to any gene: 11.

The specimen was sorted CD4+, CD8+, or CD8+CD57+ T cells (not recorded which) from PBMCs. The TCR comes from a human donor with aplastic anemia. The chain employs TRBV20-1 and TRBJ2-3; 10 bases agree with TRBD2. The CDR3 nucleotides are TGCAGTGCTCGGGGAGCGGGAGGGGAGCTCAGCACAGATACGCAGTATTTT. Translation: CSARGAGGELSTDTQYF.